A single sample is the source of the 25 T cell receptor beta chains below, sequenced in a study of CD8 T cells in Susac syndrome. The RNA, roughly 0.45 to 1 ug, was put through reverse transcription using random hexamers. In TCRdb, the immunoSEQ multiplex PCR reads were re-called with MiXCR into one record per CDR3 protein. The table shows about 76,000 distinct CDR3 sequences, with about 93% occurring only once. Sequencing input: CD8+ T cells from PBMCs. The receptors here all came from a human donor with Susac syndrome.

The chain has TRBV10-2 and TRBJ2-5; TRBD2 aligns across 10 bases. The CDR3 totals 16 residues. V was clipped by 3 bases and J by 3 bases; unmatched bases: 7. Per germline, CDR1 WSHSY and CDR2 SAAADI. In DNA form, the CDR3 reads TGCGCCAGCAGTGAAGGACTAGCGGCTCAGGAAGAGACCCAGTACTTC. It is translated as CASSEGLAAQEETQYF.

The CDR3 DNA is TGCGCCAGCAGCCAGGGACAGGGGGCTTCCTACGAGCAGTACTTC. Translation: CASSQGQGASYEQYF. The chain has TRBV4-3 and TRBJ2-7; TRBD1 matches 12 bases. The CDR3 extends over 15 amino acids. With 3 bases clipped from V and 1 base from J, the junction kept 1 base outside the gene matches. Germline V gene sequence: CDR1 LGHNA, CDR2 YSLEER.

This clonotype is a singleton in its sample. The rearrangement uses TRBV6-2 or TRBV6-3 and TRBJ1-1; D ambiguous. The CDR3 runs 15 residues. V shed 2 bases and J shed 1 base, with 11 bases lying between them. Germline CDR1 MNHEY, CDR2 SVGEGT. CDR3 coding DNA: TGTGCCAGCAGTTACGCTGTCAGACAGAACACTGAAGCTTTCTTT. Translation gives CASSYAVRQNTEAFF.

V and J are TRBV3-1 and TRBJ2-5; 12 bases agree with TRBD2. V lost 0 bases and J lost 11; bases outside the gene matches: 7. Germline lookup yields CDR1 LGHDT and CDR2 YNNKEL (reference sequence). The CDR3 consists of 15 residues. CDR3 bases: TGTGCCAGCAGCCAAGAACTAGCGGGGGGCGGGCCTCAGTACTTC. Amino acids: CASSQELAGGGPQYF.

This clonotype was seen a single time. The rearrangement joins TRBV7-9 to TRBJ2-7; TRBD2 agrees at 13 bases. Looked up from germline, CDR1 is SEHNR and CDR2 is FQNEAQ (reference sequence). The CDR3 has 17 amino acids. Trimming removed 4 bases from V and 0 bases from J; junction bases left unmatched: 6. The CDR3 sequence: CASSSGLAGPFSYEQYF. CDR3 DNA: TGTGCCAGCAGCTCGGGACTAGCGGGGCCCTTCTCCTACGAGCAGTACTTC. Looking up the rest from reference TRBV7-9 and TRBJ2-7 gives the full variable domain: DTGVSQNPRHKITKRGQNVTFRCDPISEHNRLYWYRQTLGQGPEFLTYFQNEAQLEKSRLLSDRFSAERPKGSFSTLEIQRTEQGDSAMYLCASSSGLAGPFSYEQYFGPGTRLTVT.

V and J are TRBV30 and TRBJ1-2; TRBD1 agrees at 7 bases. The V segment lost 5 bases and the J segment 1 base; nucleotides outside the gene matches: 7. This CDR3 is 14 amino acids long. Germline-derived CDR1 and CDR2 are GTSNPN and SVGIG (reference sequence). CDR3 protein: CAWGGTAINYGYTF. For the CDR3, the DNA is TGTGCCTGGGGGGGGACAGCGATTAACTATGGCTACACCTTC.

This chain connects TRBV2 to TRBJ1-1, with a weak D call TRBD1 (5 bases). Germline assignment: CDR1 SNHLY and CDR2 FYNNEI. V was clipped by 6 bases and J by 8 bases, with 13 bases between them. There are 12 residues in the CDR3. The chain's CDR3 is CASSLRGVEAFF. The DNA of the CDR3 is TGTGCCAGCAGCCTCCGGGGGGTAGAAGCTTTCTTT.

Comment on this clonotype: Its ends do not fully match the called genes, so a read error is possible. This chain joins TRBV7-9 and TRBJ2-7; either TRBD1 or TRBD2 may supply D (5 bases each). From germline, CDR1 is SEHNR and CDR2 FQNEAQ (reference sequence). The length of the CDR3 is 16 residues. The CDR3 protein is CASSPAMGDSGSRTKF. The CDR3 nucleotides are TGTGCCAGCAGCCCGGCCATGGGGGATTCCGGGTCCCGGACGAAATTC.

V usage is TRBV5-1 and J usage is TRBJ2-3; the D gene is possibly TRBD1 (6 bases). CDR3 size: 16 residues. The germline gives CDR1 SGHRS, CDR2 YFSETQ. V lost 0 bases to trimming and J lost 0 bases, with 11 bases between them. CDR3 amino acids: CASSLGLGASTDTQYF. CDR3 DNA: TGCGCCAGCAGCTTGGGCCTGGGGGCCAGCACAGATACGCAGTATTTT. The full variable domain, rest sourced from reference TRBV5-1 and TRBJ2-3, is KAGVTQTPRYLIKTRGQQVTLSCSPISGHRSVSWYQQTPGQGLQFLFEYFSETQRNKGNFPGRFSGRQFSNSRSEMNVSTLELGDSALYLCASSLGLGASTDTQYFGPGTRLTVL.

The chain links TRBV9 to TRBJ1-5; D may be TRBD1 (6 bases). CDR1 is SGDLS and CDR2 is YYNGEE in the germline V gene. This CDR3 is 18 amino acids long. Trimming removed 1 base from V and 5 bases from J, with 22 bases in between. The CDR3 nucleotides are TGTGCCAGCAGCGTACCACCTCTTCCCACAGGGTGTGATCAGCCCCAGCATTTT. Encoded protein: CASSVPPLPTGCDQPQHF.

This chain links TRBV7-6 with TRBJ2-1; TRBD2 matches at 10 bases. In germline, CDR1 is SGHVS, CDR2 FNYEAQ. This CDR3 spans 16 amino acids. V trimming: 0 bases; J trimming: 2 bases; junction bases outside the gene matches: 1. CDR3 sequence reads: CASSLASGGPYNEQFF. DNA of the CDR3: TGTGCCAGCAGCTTAGCTAGCGGGGGGCCCTACAATGAGCAGTTCTTC.

The J gene is TRBJ1-5, the V gene TRBV11-2; D perhaps matches TRBD1 (5 bases). Germline CDR1 SGHAT, CDR2 FQNNGV. Trimming removed 5 bases from V and 3 bases from J, with 8 bases in between. This CDR3 contains 13 residues. This CDR3 is CASSPDNNQPQHF. DNA of the CDR3: TGTGCCAGCAGCCCGGACAACAATCAGCCCCAGCATTTT.

The gene calls are TRBV12-3 or TRBV12-4 and TRBJ1-1; D gene ambiguous. The CDR3 is made up of 13 amino acids. The V end lost 3 bases, the J end lost 6 bases, and 11 bases lay between the germline ends. The CDR3 loop is CASSLGGVSEAFF. The CDR3 nucleotides are TGTGCCAGCAGTTTGGGTGGAGTGTCTGAAGCTTTCTTT.

This chain connects TRBV7-9 to TRBJ2-7; TRBD1 agrees at 8 bases. The germline CDR1 and CDR2 sequences are SEHNR and FQNEAQ (reference sequence). Germline trimming cut 5 bases from V and 4 bases from J; bases unmatched to any gene: 13. The CDR3 is 16 amino acids. CDR3 loop: CASSPNSRTGWYEQYF. CDR3 coding DNA: TGTGCCAGCAGCCCAAACTCCAGGACAGGGTGGTACGAGCAGTACTTC.

V and J are TRBV10-3 and TRBJ1-2; D remains unclear. Germline CDR1 ENHRY, CDR2 SYGVKD. There are 17 residues in the CDR3. Trimming removed 7 bases at V and 1 base at J, with 22 bases between. CDR3 DNA: TGTGCCATCACCGAGGGAGACTCCTCTACCCTTAACTATGGCTACACCTTC. It translates to CAITEGDSSTLNYGYTF.

V is TRBV6-2 or TRBV6-3 and J is TRBJ2-7, with 9 bases identical to TRBD1. There are 18 residues in the CDR3. V dropped 0 bases and J dropped 2; count of bases not matched to a gene: 11. Germline loops: CDR1 MNHEY, CDR2 SVGEGT. Written as DNA, the CDR3 is TGTGCCAGCAGTTACTCGACGCGGGACAGGGATCTACCCTACGAGCAGTACTTC. Its protein product is CASSYSTRDRDLPYEQYF.

This chain uses TRBV5-1 with TRBJ2-1, with 7 bases that match TRBD2. The germline CDR1 and CDR2 sequences are SGHRS and YFSETQ. V lost 5 bases, J lost 1 base, and 6 bases stayed unmatched. The CDR3 consists of 15 residues. The CDR3, as DNA: TGCGCCAGCAGGGCGGGAGAGGGTTCCTACAATGAGCAGTTCTTC. Its protein is CASRAGEGSYNEQFF.

The chain joins TRBV5-6 to TRBJ1-2; no clear D gene. V shed 1 base and J shed 4 bases, with 8 bases lying between them. The CDR3 has 13 residues. The germline V gene encodes CDR1 SGHDT and CDR2 YYEEEE. For the CDR3, the DNA is TGTGCCAGCAGCTTGCAGGTGGGCTATGGCTACACCTTC. Translated, it gives CASSLQVGYGYTF.

This sequence joins TRBV20-1 and TRBJ2-1; no clear D. With 5 bases removed from V and 6 bases from J, the gap between germline ends came to 11 bases. The CDR3 is 12 residues long. Germline-derived CDR1 and CDR2 are DFQATT and SNEGSKA (reference sequence). CDR3 nucleotides: TGCAGTGCTCGTGTGGTAAGCAATGAGCAGTTCTTC. This sequence encodes CSARVVSNEQFF.

This chain links TRBV7-9 with TRBJ1-2; D ambiguous. Trimming took off 1 base at V and 5 bases at J, with 8 bases between the two ends. CDR1 is SEHNR and CDR2 is FQNEAQ in the germline V gene (reference sequence). CDR3 size: 13 residues. CDR3 protein: CASSLVGLYGYTF. CDR3 in DNA: TGTGCCAGCAGCTTAGTAGGGCTTTATGGCTACACCTTC.

The chain has TRBV28 and TRBJ2-5; D remains unclear. Deletions cut 3 bases from V and 5 bases from J, with 7 bases between. CDR1 and CDR2 from the germline V gene are MDHEN and SYDVKM. CDR3 length equals 12 residues. The CDR3 DNA sequence: TGTGCCAGCAGTTTGTATTTCGAGACCCAGTACTTC. Protein product: CASSLYFETQYF.

The sample holds a few counts of this clonotype. The rearrangement uses TRBV4-3 and TRBJ2-1; no reliable D call. V lost 3 bases and J lost 0, with 12 bases in between. Germline values: CDR1 LGHNA, CDR2 YSLEER. The CDR3 runs to 16 residues. CDR3 nucleotide sequence: TGCGCCAGCAGCCACTCAACCGCGAGCTCCTACAATGAGCAGTTCTTC. Translating it yields CASSHSTASSYNEQFF.

J is TRBJ2-1 and V is TRBV9; TRBD2 agrees at 10 bases. Losses at the gene ends were 0 bases for V and 6 bases for J; bases not matched to a gene: 6. This CDR3 comprises 16 residues. Looked up from germline, CDR1 is SGDLS and CDR2 is YYNGEE. Written as DNA, the CDR3 is TGTGCCAGCAGCGTAGATTGGCCTAGCGGGAGCAATGAGCAGTTCTTC. Its translation is CASSVDWPSGSNEQFF.

This chain uses TRBV7-3 with TRBJ2-4, with 9 bases matching TRBD1. Germline CDR1 SGHTA, CDR2 FQGTGA. This CDR3 is 14 amino acids long. The trim removed 5 bases at V and 7 bases at J, leaving 6 bases unmatched. As DNA, the CDR3 is TGTGCCAGCAGCGACTCGACAGGGGGGAACATTCAGTACTTC. Its translation: CASSDSTGGNIQYF.

The rearrangement links TRBV5-6 to TRBJ2-4, with TRBD2 matching over 11 bases. Germline V lookup: CDR1 SGHDT, CDR2 YYEEEE. The CDR3 has 17 amino acids. J gave up 2 bases and V 4 bases, and 8 bases lay outside the gene matches. The CDR3 loop is CASSPLAGGPPKNIQYF. CDR3 bases: TGTGCCAGCAGCCCCTTAGCGGGAGGGCCCCCCAAAAACATTCAGTACTTC.